Following are 25 T cell receptor beta chains from one sample sequenced in a study of immune evolution from preneoplasia to lung adenocarcinoma. TCRdb's copy holds only in-frame clones and misses some; the assay was immunoSEQ multiplex PCR. The sample holds several thousand clones; roughly four fifths are singletons and the top ten take roughly 12%. Sequenced input: FFPE minimally invasive lung adenocarcinoma tissue. All receptors derive from a person aged 70 to 85 with lung adenocarcinoma.

The gene calls are TRBV6-1 and TRBJ1-1; D possibly corresponds to TRBD1 (5 bases). Per the germline V gene, CDR1 is MNHNS and CDR2 is SASEGT. Trimming removed 4 bases from V and 6 bases from J, with 12 bases in between. This CDR3 is 13 amino acids long. The CDR3 DNA reads as TGTGCCAGCAGTGGTTATGGGACGGCTGAAGCTTTCTTT. Amino acid sequence: CASSGYGTAEAFF.

The chain links TRBV5-6 to TRBJ2-3; D uncertain. The CDR3 totals 15 residues. Trimming pared 0 bases from V and 2 bases from J, leaving 10 bases between. CDR1 SGHDT and CDR2 YYEEEE come from the germline V gene. CDR3: CASSLGVRFTDTQYF. The CDR3 DNA reads as TGTGCCAGCAGCTTGGGGGTGCGATTCACAGATACGCAGTATTTT.

The rearrangement links TRBV27 to TRBJ1-1, with TRBD1 as a possible D gene (5 bases). V was cut by 1 base and J by 4 bases, with 13 bases left in between. Per germline, CDR1 MNHEY and CDR2 SMNVEV (reference sequence). The CDR3 extends over 15 amino acids. CDR3 coding DNA: TGTGCCAGCAGTTTATTGGGGGTGTTTGGCACTGAAGCTTTCTTT. It specifies CASSLLGVFGTEAFF.

The CDR3 DNA follows: TGCGCCAGCAGCTTGGTACCGGGACGGAACACTGAAGCTTTCTTT. It codes for CASSLVPGRNTEAFF. The V and J genes are TRBV5-1 and TRBJ1-1; possible D gene TRBD1, 5 bases. Trimming removed 0 bases from V and 1 base from J, with 10 bases in between. The CDR3 consists of 15 residues. Looked up from germline, CDR1 is SGHRS and CDR2 is YFSETQ.

The chain combines TRBV14 with TRBJ2-2; 9 bases fit TRBD1. Germline V lookup: CDR1 SGHDN, CDR2 FVKESK. This CDR3 spans 14 amino acids. The J segment lost 1 base and the V segment lost 8 bases, leaving 2 bases of the junction unmatched. In DNA form, the CDR3 reads TGTGCCAGCCGACAGGGGGTGAACACCGGGGAGCTGTTTTTT. It is translated as CASRQGVNTGELFF. Combining the CDR3 with reference TRBV14 and TRBJ2-2 gives the whole variable domain EAGVTQFPSHSVIEKGQTVTLRCDPISGHDNLYWYRRVMGKEIKFLLHFVKESKQDESGMPNNRFLAERTGGTYSTLKVQPAELEDSGVYFCASRQGVNTGELFFGEGSRLTVL.

The CDR3 region has the DNA TGTGCCAGCAGCTTGGGAAAATTCTCTGGGGCCAACGTCCTGACTTTC. Protein: CASSLGKFSGANVLTF. V is TRBV7-2 and J is TRBJ2-6; D not resolved. This CDR3 spans 16 amino acids. The V gene lost 3 bases and the J gene lost 0 bases, with 9 bases spanning the gap. Germline CDR1 reads SGHTA; CDR2 reads FQGNSA.

The chain combines TRBV5-1 with TRBJ2-3; 9 nucleotides agree with TRBD2. V was pared by 0 bases and J by 7 bases, with 3 bases of the junction left unmatched. The CDR3 sequence is 14 residues long. The germline V gene encodes CDR1 SGHRS and CDR2 YFSETQ. CDR3 sequence reads: CASSLVAGANTQYF. In DNA, the CDR3 is TGCGCCAGCAGCTTGGTAGCGGGAGCGAATACGCAGTATTTT.

This chain connects TRBV27 to TRBJ2-7; D ambiguous. V lost 0 bases, J lost 6 bases, and 9 bases lay in between. CDR1 MNHEY and CDR2 SMNVEV come from the germline V gene (reference sequence). CDR3 length equals 13 residues. CDR3 DNA sequence: TGTGCCAGCAGTTTATCGGGCCAGCTCGAGCAGTACTTC. Translation gives CASSLSGQLEQYF.

This chain uses TRBV14 with TRBJ2-4, with a possible D match to TRBD1 (6 bases). There are 21 residues in the CDR3. CDR1 is SGHDN and CDR2 is FVKESK in the germline V gene. V lost 4 bases and J 0 bases, leaving 28 bases between the germline ends. CDR3 loop: CASSLAVLYVDRTLAKNIQYF. The CDR3 DNA follows: TGTGCCAGCAGCCTGGCAGTTCTGTACGTAGACAGGACCCTAGCCAAAAACATTCAGTACTTC.

The chain is built from TRBV9 and TRBJ1-2; unclear D gene. V was pared by 0 bases and J by 4 bases, with 19 bases between. Germline V gives CDR1 SGDLS, CDR2 YYNGEE. This CDR3 is 17 amino acids long. CDR3 amino acids: CASSVDPRWELTYGYTF. The CDR3 nucleotides are TGTGCCAGCAGCGTAGACCCCCGTTGGGAATTGACCTATGGCTACACCTTC.

The chain links TRBV7-6 to TRBJ2-7; D gene unclear. This CDR3 comprises 12 residues. The germline V gene has CDR1 SGHVS and CDR2 FNYEAQ. The germline V and J ends were trimmed by 8 bases and 4 bases, with 12 bases remaining between them. CDR3 nucleotides: TGTGCCAGCGGGATAGCTGTTTACGAGCAGTACTTC. Encoded protein: CASGIAVYEQYF. The entire variable domain, with the rest obtained from reference TRBV7-6 and TRBJ2-7, is as follows: GAGVSQSPRYKVTKRGQDVALRCDPISGHVSLYWYRQALGQGPEFLTYFNYEAQQDKSGLPNDRFSAERPEGSISTLTIQRTEQRDSAMYRCASGIAVYEQYFGPGTRLTVT.

This rearrangement joins TRBV12-5 to TRBJ2-6, with TRBD1 as a possible D gene (5 bases). V shed 5 bases and J shed 5 bases, with 19 bases lying between them. The germline gives CDR1 LGHNT, CDR2 FRNRAP. The CDR3 spans 17 residues. The CDR3 nucleotides are TGTGCTAGTGGTCATGAGGCAGGACAAAGTCGGGCCAACGTCCTGACTTTC. This sequence encodes CASGHEAGQSRANVLTF.

The DNA of the CDR3 is TGTGCCAGCGCTTACGTAGGACCCCATCGGGATACGCAGTATTTT. Translation: CASAYVGPHRDTQYF. The chain couples TRBV6-5 to TRBJ2-3; D not resolved. This CDR3 contains 15 residues. The germline CDR1 and CDR2 sequences are MNHEY and SVGAGI. The V end lost 8 bases, the J end lost 6 bases, and 21 bases lay between the germline ends.

The J gene is TRBJ2-2, the V gene TRBV6-6; D possibly corresponds to TRBD2 (6 bases). The CDR3 extends over 12 amino acids. CDR1 is MNHNY, CDR2 SVGAGI, per germline (reference sequence). V was trimmed by 5 bases and J by 6 bases, leaving 7 bases between them. The CDR3 loop is CASSLASGELFF. The CDR3 nucleotides are TGTGCCAGCAGTCTAGCGTCCGGGGAGCTGTTTTTT.

The chain has TRBV2 and TRBJ1-5; weak D call: TRBD1 (5 bases). Germline V gene sequence: CDR1 SNHLY, CDR2 FYNNEI. This CDR3 region has 14 residues. The ends were cut back, 8 bases at V and 7 bases at J, with 18 bases in the middle. The CDR3 DNA reads as TGTGCCAGCGGGGCCTTGGAAAGTAGACAGCCCCAGCATTTT. It specifies CASGALESRQPQHF.

The chain joins TRBV7-2 to TRBJ2-5; D not certain. V was shortened by 0 bases and J by 6 bases, with 11 bases between the two germline ends. There are 14 residues in the CDR3. CDR1 and CDR2 (germline): SGHTA, FQGNSA. The CDR3 is CASSLARGVKTQYF. DNA for the CDR3: TGTGCCAGCAGCTTAGCGCGAGGAGTGAAGACCCAGTACTTC.

This chain connects TRBV28 to TRBJ2-1, with 8 bases that match TRBD2. From germline, CDR1 is MDHEN and CDR2 SYDVKM. The CDR3 is made up of 14 amino acids. V lost 10 bases and J lost 4; bases outside the gene matches: 9. The CDR3: CAIQGLAAYNEQFF. The CDR3 DNA reads TGTGCCATCCAAGGACTAGCAGCTTACAATGAGCAGTTCTTC.

This clone was counted a few times. V usage is TRBV9 and J usage is TRBJ1-2; D is perhaps TRBD1 (5 bases). V was clipped by 2 bases and J by 4 bases, with 12 bases between them. The length of the CDR3 is 14 residues. Germline-derived CDR1 and CDR2 are SGDLS and YYNGEE. The CDR3 bases are TGTGCCAGCAGCGTTCAGGGTGGGCCCTATGGCTACACCTTC. Its translation: CASSVQGGPYGYTF.

This chain joins TRBV18 and TRBJ2-7; 7 nucleotides agree with TRBD1. V gave up 5 bases and J gave up 3 bases; unmatched junction bases: 1. Germline assignment: CDR1 KGHSH and CDR2 LQKENI. The CDR3 totals 12 residues. The CDR3 sequence is CASSRTGYEQYF. CDR3 sequence (DNA): TGTGCCAGCTCAAGGACAGGCTACGAGCAGTACTTC.

The sample holds a few counts of this clone. The chain employs TRBV29-1 and TRBJ2-3; 9 bases align to TRBD1. This CDR3 is built from 13 residues. Trimming at V came to 6 bases and at J to 6 bases, leaving 7 bases not matched to a gene. CDR1 is SQVTM and CDR2 is ANQGSEA in the germline V gene. CDR3 residues: CSVRDRVADTQYF. CDR3 DNA: TGCAGCGTACGGGACAGGGTGGCCGATACGCAGTATTTT.

By share, this clone counts as medium-sized. The CDR3 nucleotides read TGTGCCAGCACTGAGATCCCGGGCGGGACAGGGGCTTATGGCTACACCTTC. Translated: CASTEIPGGTGAYGYTF. The rearrangement links TRBV18 to TRBJ1-2; TRBD1 matches at 10 bases. Per the germline V gene, CDR1 is KGHSH and CDR2 is LQKENI. The junction had 17 bases not matched to a gene; V was cut back by 8 bases and J by 5 bases. The CDR3 has 17 amino acids.

The chain recombines TRBV6-4 with TRBJ2-1; 10 bases line up with TRBD2. The CDR3 sequence is 15 residues long. Germline CDR1 MRHNA, CDR2 SNTAGT. V lost 3 bases to trimming and J lost 3 bases; unmatched junction nucleotides: 2. The CDR3 DNA reads TGTGCCAGCAGTGAAACTAGCGGGGACTACAATGAGCAGTTCTTC. Its translation: CASSETSGDYNEQFF.

The V and J genes are TRBV4-3 and TRBJ1-2; 10 bases fit TRBD1. The germline V gene encodes CDR1 LGHNA and CDR2 YSLEER. V shed 4 bases, J shed 4 bases, and the junction held 3 bases outside the gene matches. This CDR3 is built from 14 residues. CDR3 DNA sequence: TGCGCCAGCAGCCCCGGACAGGGGGTCTATGGCTACACCTTC. It encodes CASSPGQGVYGYTF.

This chain joins TRBV6-1 and TRBJ1-2; no definite D call. CDR3 length: 13 amino acids. CDR1 MNHNS and CDR2 SASEGT come from the germline V gene. Deletions cut 2 bases from V and 5 bases from J, with 9 bases between. The CDR3 bases are TGTGCCAGCAGTGAACGCCCGGTATATGGCTACACCTTC. Protein product: CASSERPVYGYTF.

This clone is medium-sized by share. The chain combines TRBV6-5 with TRBJ1-1, with D uncertain. Germline V gives CDR1 MNHEY, CDR2 SVGAGI. Trimming pared 0 bases from V and 4 bases from J, leaving 9 bases between. This CDR3 is built from 14 residues. The CDR3 DNA reads as TGTGCCAGCAGTTACTCCGCTGAGTCCACTGAAGCTTTCTTT. Its protein product is CASSYSAESTEAFF.